This T cell receptor (beta chain) was observed in a study of cytomegalovirus exposure and HLA in healthy donors. Study outcomes and limitations: One variant, a missense change in DCLRE1C, was linked in a later analysis to TCR beta V- and J-gene trimming. Productive status was seen about 90% or about 30% of the time for most TCR beta V segments in an earlier analysis.

Both 60 Vbeta primers and 13 Jbeta primers went into the PCR. This table comes from immunoSEQ multiplex PCR, and its TCRdb copy is limited to in-frame clones, with some not included. Among roughly 130,000 clones, about 83% were seen once, and the ten largest hold about 1.2%. Turning to this clone: Its antigen is currently unknown.

Unmatched junction bases numbered 4, after V lost 3 bases and J lost 0 bases. From germline, CDR1 is LNHDA and CDR2 SQIVND (reference sequence). This CDR3 spans 17 amino acids. This chain links TRBV19 with TRBJ1-5, with TRBD1 identical over 11 bases. The source is a girl aged 2-10 years in good health and CMV-seronegative. Sequencing was done on a sample of PBMCs. This chain's CDR3 is CASSIGTGGYSNQPQHF. Here the CDR3 DNA reads TGTGCCAGTAGTATCGGGACAGGGGGGTATAGCAATCAGCCCCAGCATTTT.